This T cell receptor beta chain was sequenced for a study of response to subunit inactivated influenza vaccine. Study-level results: Few new T cells, the authors suggested, are recruited by each seasonal influenza vaccination.

V lost 5 bases, J lost 4 bases, and 17 bases lay in between. CDR3 length equals 15 residues. This clonotype was detected a few times. What it recognizes is unknown. One entry per CDR3 protein results from TCRdb running MiXCR on the RT-PCR reads. The top ten hold roughly 10% of the sample, which has over 800,000 distinct CDR3 sequences, over 20% seen once. Sequenced here: PBMCs from blood, sampled roughly 5 days after vaccination. The TCR sequence derives from a man aged 50-60 years who received an inactivated influenza vaccine. The chain links TRBV12-3 or TRBV12-4 to TRBJ1-2, with a tentative D call TRBD1 (5 bases). The CDR3 bases are TGTGCCAGCAGTCTCGGACACAAAAATAGCTATGGCTACACCTTC. This sequence encodes CASSLGHKNSYGYTF.